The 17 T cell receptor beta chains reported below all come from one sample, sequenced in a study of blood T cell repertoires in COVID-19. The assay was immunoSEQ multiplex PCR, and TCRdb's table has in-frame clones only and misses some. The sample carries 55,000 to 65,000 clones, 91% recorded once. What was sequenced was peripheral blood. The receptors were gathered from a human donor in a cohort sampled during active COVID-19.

The DNA of the CDR3 is TGTGCCAGCAGCAGGGGACAGGGAGTCGCTGGAGCTTTCTTT. Amino acid sequence: CASSRGQGVAGAFF. The chain is built from TRBV7-9 and TRBJ1-1, with 9 nucleotides matching TRBD1. Germline V gene data show CDR1 as SEHNR and CDR2 as FQNEAQ (reference sequence). Trimming at V came to 5 bases and at J to 10 bases, leaving 11 bases not matched to a gene. The CDR3 contains 14 residues.

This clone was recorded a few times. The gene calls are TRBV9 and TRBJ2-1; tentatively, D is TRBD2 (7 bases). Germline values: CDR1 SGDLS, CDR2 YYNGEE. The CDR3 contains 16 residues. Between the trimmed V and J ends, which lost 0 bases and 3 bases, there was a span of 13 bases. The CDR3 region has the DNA TGTGCCAGCAGCGTAGTAGGGGGAGGGGACTACAATGAGCAGTTCTTC. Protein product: CASSVVGGGDYNEQFF. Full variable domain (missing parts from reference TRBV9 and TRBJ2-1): DSGVTQTPKHLITATGQRVTLRCSPRSGDLSVYWYQQSLDQGLQFLIQYYNGEERAKGNILERFSAQQFPDLHSELNLSSLELGDSALYFCASSVVGGGDYNEQFFGPGTRLTVL.

CDR3 sequence (DNA): TGTGCCAGCAGCTTACGGGAGAACACTGAAGCTTTCTTT. Encoded protein: CASSLRENTEAFF. The V gene is TRBV11-3, the J gene TRBJ1-1; D is unclear. This CDR3 has 13 residues. Germline-derived CDR1 and CDR2 are SGHNT and YENEEA. V lost 2 bases, J lost 1 base, and 5 bases lay in between.

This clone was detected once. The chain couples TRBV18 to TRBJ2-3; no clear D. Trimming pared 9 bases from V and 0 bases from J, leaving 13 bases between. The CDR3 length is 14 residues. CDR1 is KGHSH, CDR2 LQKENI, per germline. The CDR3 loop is CASSMQRSTDTQYF. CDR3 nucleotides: TGTGCCAGTTCCATGCAGCGCAGCACAGATACGCAGTATTTT.

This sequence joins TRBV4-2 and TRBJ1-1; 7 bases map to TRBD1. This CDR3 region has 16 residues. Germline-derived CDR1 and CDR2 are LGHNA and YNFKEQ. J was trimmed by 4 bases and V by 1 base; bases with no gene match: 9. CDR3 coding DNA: TGTGCCAGCAGCCAAGGAGAGACAGGGTGGGCCACTGAAGCTTTCTTT. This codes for CASSQGETGWATEAFF.

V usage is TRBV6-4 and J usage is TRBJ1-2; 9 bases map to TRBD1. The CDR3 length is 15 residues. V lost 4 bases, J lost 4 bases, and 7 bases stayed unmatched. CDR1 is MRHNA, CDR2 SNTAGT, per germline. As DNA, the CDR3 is TGTGCCAGCAGTGCCGACAGGGGGGGAACCTATGGCTACACCTTC. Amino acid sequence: CASSADRGGTYGYTF.

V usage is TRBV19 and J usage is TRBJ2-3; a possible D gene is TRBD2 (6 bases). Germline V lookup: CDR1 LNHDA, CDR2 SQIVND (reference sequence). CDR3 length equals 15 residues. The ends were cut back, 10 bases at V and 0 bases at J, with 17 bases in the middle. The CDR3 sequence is CATKELAGSTDTQYF. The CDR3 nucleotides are TGTGCCACGAAGGAGCTGGCGGGGAGCACAGATACGCAGTATTTT.

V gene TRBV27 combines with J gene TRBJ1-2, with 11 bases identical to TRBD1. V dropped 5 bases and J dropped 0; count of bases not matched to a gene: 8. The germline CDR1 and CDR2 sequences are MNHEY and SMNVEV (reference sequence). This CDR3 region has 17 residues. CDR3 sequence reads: CASSPGQGAGANYGYTF. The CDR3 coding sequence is TGTGCCAGCAGTCCCGGACAGGGGGCGGGTGCTAACTATGGCTACACCTTC.

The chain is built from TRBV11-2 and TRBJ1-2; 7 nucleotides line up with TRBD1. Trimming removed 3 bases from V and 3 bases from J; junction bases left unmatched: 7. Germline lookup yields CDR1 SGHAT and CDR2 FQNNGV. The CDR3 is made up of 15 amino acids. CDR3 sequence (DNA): TGTGCCAGCAGCTTGGCGCGGACAGGCTACTATGGCTACACCTTC. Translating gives CASSLARTGYYGYTF.

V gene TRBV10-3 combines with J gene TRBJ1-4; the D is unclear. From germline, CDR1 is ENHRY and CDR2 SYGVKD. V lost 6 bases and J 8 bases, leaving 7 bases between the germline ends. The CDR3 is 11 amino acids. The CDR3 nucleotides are TGTGCCATCAGGAATGCGGAAAAACTGTTTTTT. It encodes CAIRNAEKLFF.

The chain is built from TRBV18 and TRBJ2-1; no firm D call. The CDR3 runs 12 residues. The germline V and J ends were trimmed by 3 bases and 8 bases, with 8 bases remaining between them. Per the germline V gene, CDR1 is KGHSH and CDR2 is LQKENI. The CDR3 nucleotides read TGTGCCAGCTCACCCTCGGGTGATGAGCAGTTCTTC. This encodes CASSPSGDEQFF.

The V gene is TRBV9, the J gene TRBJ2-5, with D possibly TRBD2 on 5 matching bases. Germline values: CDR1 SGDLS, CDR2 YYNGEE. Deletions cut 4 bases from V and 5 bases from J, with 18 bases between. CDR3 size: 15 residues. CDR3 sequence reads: CASSPTGMAGETQYF. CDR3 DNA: TGTGCCAGCAGCCCGACGGGGATGGCGGGTGAGACCCAGTACTTC. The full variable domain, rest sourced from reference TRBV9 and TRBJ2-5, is DSGVTQTPKHLITATGQRVTLRCSPRSGDLSVYWYQQSLDQGLQFLIQYYNGEERAKGNILERFSAQQFPDLHSELNLSSLELGDSALYFCASSPTGMAGETQYFGPGTRLLVL.

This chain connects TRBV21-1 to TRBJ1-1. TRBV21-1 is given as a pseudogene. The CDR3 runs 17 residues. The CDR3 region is CASSKVGGSEMNTEAFF. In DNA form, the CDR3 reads TGTGCCAGCAGCAAAGTTGGGGGGTCAGAGATGAACACTGAAGCTTTCTTT.

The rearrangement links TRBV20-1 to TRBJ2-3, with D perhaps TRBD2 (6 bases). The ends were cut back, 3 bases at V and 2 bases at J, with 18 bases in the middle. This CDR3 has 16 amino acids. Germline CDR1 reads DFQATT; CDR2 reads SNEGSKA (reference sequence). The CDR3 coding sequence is TGCAGTGCTAGTAACGGAATGGCGGGAACCACAGATACGCAGTATTTT. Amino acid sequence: CSASNGMAGTTDTQYF.

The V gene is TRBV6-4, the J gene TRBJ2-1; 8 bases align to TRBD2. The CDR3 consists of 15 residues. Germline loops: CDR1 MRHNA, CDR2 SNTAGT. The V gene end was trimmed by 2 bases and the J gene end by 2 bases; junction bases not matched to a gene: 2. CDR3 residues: CASSDSGGTYNEQFF. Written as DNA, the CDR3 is TGTGCCAGCAGTGACAGCGGGGGCACCTACAATGAGCAGTTCTTC.

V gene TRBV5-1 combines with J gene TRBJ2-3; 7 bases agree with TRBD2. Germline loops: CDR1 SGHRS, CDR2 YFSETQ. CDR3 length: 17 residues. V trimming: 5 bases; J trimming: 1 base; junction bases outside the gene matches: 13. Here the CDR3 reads CASSSPPGLPGTDTQYF. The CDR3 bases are TGCGCCAGCAGTTCACCCCCGGGACTACCCGGCACAGATACGCAGTATTTT.

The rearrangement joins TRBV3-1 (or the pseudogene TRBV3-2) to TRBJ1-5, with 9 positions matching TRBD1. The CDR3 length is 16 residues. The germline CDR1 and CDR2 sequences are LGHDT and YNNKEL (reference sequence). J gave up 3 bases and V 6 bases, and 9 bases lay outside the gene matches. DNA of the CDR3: TGTGCCAGCAGACCTTCCGACAGGGGGGACAATCAGCCCCAGCATTTT. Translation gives CASRPSDRGDNQPQHF.